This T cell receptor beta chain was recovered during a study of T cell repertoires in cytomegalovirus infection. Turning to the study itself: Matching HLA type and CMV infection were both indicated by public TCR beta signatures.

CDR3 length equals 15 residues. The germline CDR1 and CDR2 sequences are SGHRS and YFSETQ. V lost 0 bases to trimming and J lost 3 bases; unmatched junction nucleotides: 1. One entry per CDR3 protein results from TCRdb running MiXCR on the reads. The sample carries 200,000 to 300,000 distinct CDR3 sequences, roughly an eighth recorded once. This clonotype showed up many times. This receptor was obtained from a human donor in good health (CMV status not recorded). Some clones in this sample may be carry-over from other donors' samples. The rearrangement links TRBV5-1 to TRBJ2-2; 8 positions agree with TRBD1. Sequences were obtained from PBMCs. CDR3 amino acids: CASSLAGGDTGELFF. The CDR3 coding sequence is TGCGCCAGCAGCTTGGCAGGGGGCGACACCGGGGAGCTGTTTTTT.